This T cell receptor beta chain was profiled in a study of CD8 T cells in Susac syndrome. The sequenced target, TCR beta, came from blood CD8+ and CD4+ T cells. TEMRA cells were enriched by FACS, while CD8+ and CD4+ T cells were obtained through a negative isolation that was performed magnetically. Random hexamers were used to reverse transcribe 0.5 to 1 ug of RNA. Multiplex immunoSEQ PCR targeted 54 Vbeta and 13 Jbeta TCR beta segments. In TCRdb, the immunoSEQ multiplex PCR reads were re-called with MiXCR into one record per CDR3 protein. The sample carries some 120,000 distinct CDR3 sequences, about 95% recorded once. The V gene end was trimmed by 1 base and the J gene end by 3 bases; junction bases not matched to a gene: 12. Germline V gene data show CDR1 as DFQATT and CDR2 as SNEGSKA (reference sequence). The CDR3 covers 17 residues.

The clonotype comes from a human donor with multiple sclerosis. Sequencing was done on a sample of CD4+ T cells from PBMCs. V and J are TRBV20-1 and TRBJ2-4, with 7 bases fitting TRBD2. The CDR3 region has the DNA TGCAGTGCTAGAGTCCCCGGTTCTAGCGGAGACAAAAACATTCAGTACTTC. The encoded protein is CSARVPGSSGDKNIQYF.